The 23 T cell receptor beta chains below were found in one sample sequenced in a study of beta chain features in type 1 diabetes. Overall study results and limits: When Type 1 diabetes patients were examined, their TCRB CDR3s proved moderately but significantly shorter in all four CD4+ subsets.

The isolated RNA, all of it, was reverse transcribed, so expressed TCRB transcripts were what got sequenced. Clones were sequenced by immunoSEQ multiplex PCR, and TCRdb holds only the in-frame ones, with some missing. The sample includes 630,000 or so clones, around an eighth of them seen just once. These receptors' targets are unknown. Material for sequencing was naive CD4+ T cells from blood. Receptors were obtained from a man aged 18-30 years with type 1 diabetes.

This rearrangement joins TRBV30 to TRBJ2-1; 12 nucleotides agree with TRBD2. V was clipped by 3 bases and J by 7 bases; unmatched bases: 7. Germline V lookup: CDR1 GTSNPN, CDR2 SVGIG (reference sequence). The CDR3 runs to 15 residues. DNA of the CDR3: TGTGCCTGGAGCGCAGGGACTAGCGGGCCGAATGAGCAGTTCTTC. Encoded protein: CAWSAGTSGPNEQFF.

The V gene is TRBV6-5, the J gene TRBJ2-5; D gene uncertain. V was shortened by 6 bases and J by 4 bases, with 18 bases between the two germline ends. The CDR3 is made up of 15 amino acids. Germline values: CDR1 MNHEY, CDR2 SVGAGI. The CDR3, as DNA: TGTGCCAGCAGCCCTCACCAGCCGGGCGGAGAGACCCAGTACTTC. Translation: CASSPHQPGGETQYF.

This CDR3 reads CASSQAEASGGRQETQYF. CDR3 nucleotides: TGCGCCAGCAGCCAAGCCGAGGCTAGCGGGGGGCGGCAAGAGACCCAGTACTTC. The V gene is TRBV4-1, the J gene TRBJ2-5, with 11 bases matching TRBD2. Germline values: CDR1 MGHRA, CDR2 YSYEKL. The ends lost 1 base at V and 2 bases at J; junction bases unmatched: 9. This CDR3 is built from 18 residues.

This clone was observed a handful of times. Here the CDR3 reads CSVVRQGAGTDTQYF. The CDR3 nucleotides read TGCAGCGTCGTAAGACAGGGGGCGGGCACAGATACGCAGTATTTT. The V call is TRBV29-1, the J call TRBJ2-3; 10 bases are shared with TRBD1. The CDR3 is 15 amino acids. The V gene end was trimmed by 6 bases and the J gene end by 1 base; junction bases not matched to a gene: 7. Per germline, CDR1 SQVTM and CDR2 ANQGSEA.

This clone was picked up a small number of times. The chain is built from TRBV9 and TRBJ2-5; D might be TRBD1 (5 bases). The CDR3 has 15 amino acids. Trimming left V 0 bases short and J 2 bases short, with 11 bases between. Germline loops: CDR1 SGDLS, CDR2 YYNGEE. CDR3 sequence: CASSVGAGKQETQYF. DNA for the CDR3: TGTGCCAGCAGCGTAGGGGCAGGGAAACAAGAGACCCAGTACTTC.

This clone was seen more than once but under ten times. This chain links TRBV30 with TRBJ2-5, with D possibly being TRBD2 (5 bases). V gave up 5 bases and J gave up 10 bases, with 14 bases separating them. Germline V gene sequence: CDR1 GTSNPN, CDR2 SVGIG (reference sequence). The CDR3 contains 11 residues. CDR3 in amino acids: CAWSSGGFQYF. CDR3 sequence (DNA): TGTGCCTGGTCCTCCGGCGGGTTCCAGTACTTC.

This clone was observed a few times. V and J are TRBV5-4 and TRBJ1-2, with 7 bases identical to TRBD1. This CDR3 has 13 amino acids. The V segment lost 4 bases and the J segment 4 bases; nucleotides outside the gene matches: 4. In germline, CDR1 is SGHNT, CDR2 YYREEE (reference sequence). CDR3 sequence: CASSRSGGYGYTF. The CDR3 region has the DNA TGTGCCAGCAGCCGGTCAGGGGGCTATGGCTACACCTTC.

The V and J genes are TRBV6-5 and TRBJ2-3; 7 bases fit TRBD1. Germline values: CDR1 MNHEY, CDR2 SVGAGI. V shed 7 bases and J 2 bases; nucleotides not matched to a gene: 9. This CDR3 spans 15 amino acids. CDR3 coding DNA: TGTGCCAGCACCCGACGGGGACAGCTCACAGATACGCAGTATTTT. Its protein is CASTRRGQLTDTQYF.

The genes are TRBV28 and TRBJ1-5; TRBD1 matches at 9 bases. Per germline, CDR1 MDHEN and CDR2 SYDVKM. This CDR3 has 16 residues. V lost 4 bases and J lost 6; bases outside the gene matches: 10. The CDR3: CASSSAGTGMGQPQHF. CDR3 in DNA: TGTGCCAGCAGTTCCGCCGGGACAGGGATGGGTCAGCCCCAGCATTTT.

This clone was seen only a few times. The chain joins TRBV7-6 to TRBJ2-5, with 9 nucleotides matching TRBD1. This CDR3 region has 17 residues. V was pared by 6 bases and J by 6 bases, with 17 bases of the junction left unmatched. Germline V gives CDR1 SGHVS, CDR2 FNYEAQ. CDR3 sequence reads: CASSSRYRGPGLQTQYF. The DNA for the CDR3 is TGTGCCAGCAGTTCCCGTTACAGGGGGCCTGGTCTACAGACCCAGTACTTC. Based on the CDR3 plus reference TRBV7-6 and TRBJ2-5, the full variable domain is GAGVSQSPRYKVTKRGQDVALRCDPISGHVSLYWYRQALGQGPEFLTYFNYEAQQDKSGLPNDRFSAERPEGSISTLTIQRTEQRDSAMYRCASSSRYRGPGLQTQYFGPGTRLLVL.

The chain recombines TRBV18 with TRBJ2-7; 9 positions match TRBD1. Per the germline V gene, CDR1 is KGHSH and CDR2 is LQKENI. The CDR3 runs to 17 residues. The ends lost 6 bases at V and 1 base at J; junction bases unmatched: 13. The CDR3 DNA is TGTGCCAGCTCTCCCACAGGGGGCACTCTCCTTTCCTACGAGCAGTACTTC. As protein: CASSPTGGTLLSYEQYF.

This clone was seen only a few times. The gene calls are TRBV15 and TRBJ1-6; 10 bases align to TRBD1. Per germline, CDR1 LNHNV and CDR2 YYDKDF (reference sequence). V shed 5 bases, J shed 11 bases, and the junction held 9 bases outside the gene matches. This CDR3 comprises 15 residues. The CDR3 sequence: CATSWSGQGQAPLHF. CDR3 nucleotides: TGTGCCACCAGCTGGTCGGGACAGGGGCAAGCACCCCTCCACTTT. Full variable domain (rest looked up from reference TRBV15 and TRBJ1-6): DAMVIQNPRYQVTQFGKPVTLSCSQTLNHNVMYWYQQKSSQAPKLLFHYYDKDFNNEADTPDNFQSRRPNTSFCFLDIRSPGLGDTAMYLCATSWSGQGQAPLHFGNGTRLTVT.

The V and J genes are TRBV5-1 and TRBJ2-1, with unresolved D. Trimming pared 0 bases from V and 9 bases from J, leaving 7 bases between. Germline V lookup: CDR1 SGHRS, CDR2 YFSETQ. This CDR3 spans 12 amino acids. The CDR3, as DNA: TGCGCCAGCAGCTTGGGGACCTCTGAGCAGTTCTTC. Encoded protein: CASSLGTSEQFF.

To note about this clone: This sample also contains other DNA sequences that code for the same CDR3. The rearrangement links TRBV5-4 to TRBJ1-2; D is undetermined. CDR1 is SGHNT, CDR2 YYREEE, per germline (reference sequence). Deletions cut 3 bases from V and 8 bases from J, with 14 bases between. CDR3 length: 13 residues. CDR3 nucleotides: TGTGCCAGCAGCTCTACAGAGGGCTACGGCTACACCTTC. Encoded protein: CASSSTEGYGYTF.

The V and J genes are TRBV7-9 and TRBJ2-5, with 8 nucleotides matching TRBD1. The V gene end was trimmed by 4 bases and the J gene end by 5 bases; junction bases not matched to a gene: 12. CDR1 and CDR2 from the germline V gene are SEHNR and FQNEAQ (reference sequence). This CDR3 is 16 amino acids long. CDR3 nucleotide sequence: TGTGCCAGCAGCTCGAGACTCAGGGGGCTCGGGGAGACCCAGTACTTC. The encoded protein is CASSSRLRGLGETQYF.

This clone was seen more than once but under ten times. V usage is TRBV10-3 and J usage is TRBJ1-1, with D hard to call. The V gene's germline CDR1 is ENHRY and CDR2 SYGVKD. The CDR3 has 13 residues. The V and J ends lost 2 bases and 7 bases respectively, with 11 bases between them. CDR3 nucleotide sequence: TGTGCCATCAGTGAGATAGCGGGATTTGAAGCTTTCTTT. It codes for CAISEIAGFEAFF.

This clone has only a few counts. The chain carries TRBV2 and TRBJ1-2, with no clear D. V lost 2 bases and J lost 5, with 12 bases in between. CDR1 SNHLY and CDR2 FYNNEI come from the germline V gene. This CDR3 comprises 14 residues. The CDR3 nucleotides are TGTGCCAGCAGTGAAATGGCGGCCACATATGGCTACACCTTC. Its translation: CASSEMAATYGYTF.

This chain connects TRBV30 to TRBJ1-5; maybe TRBD1 (5 bases). Germline values: CDR1 GTSNPN, CDR2 SVGIG (reference sequence). CDR3 length: 13 residues. Trimming took 2 bases from V and 4 from J, leaving 9 bases between them. The CDR3 nucleotides read TGTGCCTGGAGTTCGACAGCTAATCAGCCCCAGCATTTT. As protein: CAWSSTANQPQHF.

CDR3: CASSSTTGGFTQYF. Here the CDR3 DNA reads TGTGCCAGCAGCTCGACAACAGGGGGCTTTACGCAGTATTTT. This chain connects TRBV7-9 to TRBJ2-3; 9 bases agree with TRBD1. The germline gives CDR1 SEHNR, CDR2 FQNEAQ (reference sequence). After removal of 4 bases from V and 8 bases from J, the junction contained 7 bases not matched to a gene. The CDR3 runs to 14 residues. Full variable domain (remainder filled in from reference TRBV7-9 and TRBJ2-3): DTGVSQNPRHKITKRGQNVTFRCDPISEHNRLYWYRQTLGQGPEFLTYFQNEAQLEKSRLLSDRFSAERPKGSFSTLEIQRTEQGDSAMYLCASSSTTGGFTQYFGPGTRLTVL.

This clone was detected a few times. The chain combines TRBV6-6 with TRBJ2-5; D assignment may be TRBD1 or TRBD2 (5 bases each). With 4 bases removed from V and 5 bases from J, the gap between germline ends came to 11 bases. The length of the CDR3 is 13 residues. Germline CDR1 MNHNY, CDR2 SVGAGI (reference sequence). This CDR3 is CASSSGSGETQYF. CDR3 nucleotide sequence: TGTGCCAGCAGTTCAGGGTCGGGGGAGACCCAGTACTTC.

This clone was detected only a few times. The chain recombines TRBV2 with TRBJ1-5; no clear D gene. This CDR3 is built from 12 residues. V was clipped by 1 base and J by 6 bases, with 4 bases between them. Germline CDR1 SNHLY, CDR2 FYNNEI. CDR3 sequence reads: CASSEDSQPQHF. DNA for the CDR3: TGTGCCAGCAGTGAAGACAGTCAGCCCCAGCATTTT.

V is TRBV2 and J is TRBJ2-7; D possibly matches TRBD1 or TRBD2 (5 bases each). CDR3 length: 13 residues. Germline-derived CDR1 and CDR2 are SNHLY and FYNNEI. Trimming left V 8 bases short and J 0 bases short, with 11 bases between. The CDR3 DNA reads TGTGCCAGCCGATGGGACGGCTCCTACGAGCAGTACTTC. Its translation is CASRWDGSYEQYF.

This clone was detected only a few times. The chain joins TRBV14 to TRBJ2-1; D not resolved. V lost 0 bases, J lost 3 bases, and 0 bases lay in between. There are 12 residues in the CDR3. CDR1 is SGHDN and CDR2 is FVKESK in the germline V gene. The CDR3 is CASSQDYNEQFF. CDR3 nucleotides: TGTGCCAGCAGCCAAGACTACAATGAGCAGTTCTTC. The full variable domain, rest sourced from reference TRBV14 and TRBJ2-1, is EAGVTQFPSHSVIEKGQTVTLRCDPISGHDNLYWYRRVMGKEIKFLLHFVKESKQDESGMPNNRFLAERTGGTYSTLKVQPAELEDSGVYFCASSQDYNEQFFGPGTRLTVL.